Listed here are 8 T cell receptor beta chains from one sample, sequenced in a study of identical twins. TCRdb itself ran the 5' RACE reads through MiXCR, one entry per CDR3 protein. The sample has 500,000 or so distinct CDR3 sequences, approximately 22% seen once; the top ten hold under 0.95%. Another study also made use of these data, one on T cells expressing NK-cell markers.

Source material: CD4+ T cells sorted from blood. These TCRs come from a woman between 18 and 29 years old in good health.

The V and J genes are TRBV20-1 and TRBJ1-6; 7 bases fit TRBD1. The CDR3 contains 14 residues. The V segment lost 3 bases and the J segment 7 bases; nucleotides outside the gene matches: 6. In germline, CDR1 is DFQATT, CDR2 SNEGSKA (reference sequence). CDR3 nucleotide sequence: TGCAGTGCTAGCTTAGGGACAGAAAATTCACCCCTCCACTTT. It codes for CSASLGTENSPLHF.

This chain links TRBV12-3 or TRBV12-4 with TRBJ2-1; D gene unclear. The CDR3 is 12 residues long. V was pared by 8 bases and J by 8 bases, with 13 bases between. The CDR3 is CASRISRHEQFF. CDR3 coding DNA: TGTGCCAGCCGGATTAGCAGGCATGAGCAGTTCTTC.

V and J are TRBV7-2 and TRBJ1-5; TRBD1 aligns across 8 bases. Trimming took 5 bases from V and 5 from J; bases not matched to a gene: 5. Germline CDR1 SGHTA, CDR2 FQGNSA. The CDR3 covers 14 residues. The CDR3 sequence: CASSVDRGYQPQHF. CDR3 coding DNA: TGTGCCAGCAGCGTAGACAGGGGATATCAGCCCCAGCATTTT.

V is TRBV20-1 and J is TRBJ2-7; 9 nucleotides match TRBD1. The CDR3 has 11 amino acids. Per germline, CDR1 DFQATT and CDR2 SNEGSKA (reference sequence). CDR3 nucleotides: TGCAGCCTGGGACAGGGCTACGAGCAGTACTTC. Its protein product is CSLGQGYEQYF.

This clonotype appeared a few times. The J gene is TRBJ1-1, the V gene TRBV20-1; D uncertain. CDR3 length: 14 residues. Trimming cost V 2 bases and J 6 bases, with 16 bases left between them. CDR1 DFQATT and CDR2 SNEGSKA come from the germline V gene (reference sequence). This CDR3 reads CSARQGIHGAEAFF. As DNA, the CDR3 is TGCAGTGCTAGACAAGGGATTCACGGCGCTGAAGCTTTCTTT.

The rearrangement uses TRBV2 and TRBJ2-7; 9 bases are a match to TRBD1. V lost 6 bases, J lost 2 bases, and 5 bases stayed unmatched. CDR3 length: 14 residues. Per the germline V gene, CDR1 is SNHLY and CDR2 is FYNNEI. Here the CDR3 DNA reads TGTGCCAGCAGATCTGGGACAGGGACCTACGAGCAGTACTTC. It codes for CASRSGTGTYEQYF.

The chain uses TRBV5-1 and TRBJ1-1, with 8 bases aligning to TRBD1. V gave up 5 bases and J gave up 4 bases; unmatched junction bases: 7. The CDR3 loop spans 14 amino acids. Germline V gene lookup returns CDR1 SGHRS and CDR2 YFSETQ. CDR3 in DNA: TGCGCCAGCAGATCCACAGGGGGACCCACTGAAGCTTTCTTT. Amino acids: CASRSTGGPTEAFF.

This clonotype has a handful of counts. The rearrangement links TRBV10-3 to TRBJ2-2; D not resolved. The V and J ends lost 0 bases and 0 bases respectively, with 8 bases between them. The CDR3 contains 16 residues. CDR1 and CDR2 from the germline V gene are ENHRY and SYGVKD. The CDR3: CAISESIQPNTGELFF. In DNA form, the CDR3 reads TGTGCCATCAGTGAGTCGATACAGCCGAACACCGGGGAGCTGTTTTTT.